This T cell receptor beta chain emerged from a study of CD8 T cells in Susac syndrome. Deletions cut 4 bases from V and 0 bases from J, with 9 bases between. From germline, CDR1 is SQVTM and CDR2 ANQGSEA. This CDR3 is 13 amino acids long. The RNA input was roughly 0.45 to 1 ug, and it was reverse transcribed with random hexamers. In TCRdb, the immunoSEQ multiplex PCR reads were re-called with MiXCR into one record per CDR3 protein. The data contain about 180,000 distinct CDR3 sequences, approximately 95% of them singletons. The authors carried out high-throughput sequencing of TCR beta. They applied it to CD8+ and CD4+ T cells obtained from blood.

The receptor's source is a human donor with multiple sclerosis. Specimen: CD8+ T cells from PBMCs. V usage is TRBV29-1 and J usage is TRBJ1-1; unclear D gene. This chain's CDR3 is CSVVIWVNTEAFF. The CDR3 DNA follows: TGCAGCGTTGTTATATGGGTGAACACTGAAGCTTTCTTT.